Each of the 12 T cell receptor beta chains below was sequenced from the same sample in a study of CD8+CD57+ T cells in acquired aplastic anemia. Genomic DNA was employed as the template in profiling TCR beta VDJ and CDR3. In TCRdb, the reads were re-called with MiXCR into one record per CDR3 protein. The repertoire holds around 150,000 distinct CDR3 sequences, with 35% to 55% as singletons. Sequencing input: sorted CD4+, CD8+, or CD8+CD57+ T cells (not recorded which) from PBMCs. These receptors came from a human donor in good health.

This clonotype was counted many times. The chain links TRBV9 to TRBJ1-4, with D perhaps TRBD1 (6 bases). Germline CDR1 is SGDLS and CDR2 is YYNGEE. The CDR3 contains 16 residues. V lost 3 bases and J 5 bases, leaving 17 bases between the germline ends. The CDR3 DNA follows: TGTGCCAGCAGCGCCATGACCGGGACACAGAATGAAAAACTGTTTTTT. Encoded protein: CASSAMTGTQNEKLFF.

The chain combines TRBV10-3 with TRBJ2-1; possible D gene TRBD2, 6 bases. Germline values: CDR1 ENHRY, CDR2 SYGVKD. The CDR3 runs to 14 residues. The ends were cut back, 0 bases at V and 13 bases at J, with 16 bases in the middle. In nucleotides, the CDR3 is TGTGCCATCAGTGAGTCTGGGGGGACGGAGACCCAGTTCTTC. Translating gives CAISESGGTETQFF.

This clonotype was picked up many times. The genes are TRBV5-4 and TRBJ2-5; D gene uncertain. Trimming removed 1 base at V and 5 bases at J, with 6 bases between. The CDR3 is 12 residues long. Germline V gives CDR1 SGHNT, CDR2 YYREEE (reference sequence). The CDR3 is CASSLTLETQYF. The DNA of the CDR3 is TGTGCCAGCAGCTTGACATTGGAGACCCAGTACTTC.

This clonotype was counted between two and nine times. One end of the junction fails to match germline, which may point to a read error. The chain carries TRBV5-1 and TRBJ1-2; 8 positions agree with TRBD1. In germline, CDR1 is SGHRS, CDR2 YFSETQ. The CDR3 is made up of 16 amino acids. The CDR3 here is CASSLARTTGAYGYTF. The CDR3 bases are TGCGCTAGCAGCTTGGCCAGGACGACAGGGGCCTATGGCTACACCTTC. The full variable domain, its missing parts supplied by reference TRBV5-1 and TRBJ1-2, is KAGVTQTPRYLIKTRGQQVTLSCSPISGHRSVSWYQQTPGQGLQFLFEYFSETQRNKGNFPGRFSGRQFSNSRSEMNVSTLELGDSALYLCASSLARTTGAYGYTFGSGTRLTVV.

This clonotype was counted a few times. The CDR3 sequence is CARNRDASSGELFF. The CDR3 DNA reads TGTGCCCGCAACAGGGATGCCTCTTCCGGGGAGCTGTTTTTT. This chain uses TRBV27 with TRBJ2-2; a possible D gene is TRBD1 (6 bases). The CDR3 has 14 residues. Germline V gives CDR1 MNHEY, CDR2 SMNVEV (reference sequence). Trimming removed 11 bases from V and 6 bases from J, with 19 bases in between.

J is TRBJ2-7 and V is TRBV25-1, with D tentatively TRBD1 or TRBD2 (5 bases each). The V end was cut by 1 base, the J end by 3 bases, with 16 bases between. The germline V gene has CDR1 MGHDK and CDR2 SYGVNS. This CDR3 has 16 amino acids. This CDR3 is CASSESVAGTNYEQYF. The CDR3 DNA follows: TGTGCCAGCAGTGAATCGGTCGCCGGGACGAACTACGAGCAGTACTTC.

This clonotype was observed many times. This chain connects TRBV6-1 to TRBJ1-5, with 9 bases lining up with TRBD1. The CDR3 contains 14 residues. V trimming: 5 bases; J trimming: 11 bases; junction bases outside the gene matches: 10. CDR1 and CDR2 (germline): MNHNS, SASEGT. CDR3 amino acids: CASSRQGDTVAQHF. Here the CDR3 DNA reads TGTGCCAGCAGTCGACAGGGGGATACAGTGGCCCAGCATTTT.

This clonotype came up many times. The chain uses TRBV9 and TRBJ1-3; 12 bases are shared with TRBD1. Germline values: CDR1 SGDLS, CDR2 YYNGEE. This CDR3 spans 15 amino acids. The junction had 1 base not matched to a gene; V was cut back by 2 bases and J by 4 bases. CDR3 sequence: CASSVGQGAGNTIYF. For the CDR3, the DNA is TGTGCCAGCAGCGTGGGACAGGGGGCCGGAAACACCATATATTTT.

V and J are TRBV9 and TRBJ1-2; D is uncertain. The CDR3 length is 11 residues. Trimming removed 7 bases at V and 4 bases at J, with 8 bases between. Germline V gene sequence: CDR1 SGDLS, CDR2 YYNGEE. CDR3 nucleotide sequence: TGTGCCAGCGGGCGGGGCTATGGCTACACCTTC. Residues: CASGRGYGYTF.

This clonotype showed up many times. A junction boundary mismatches the germline segment, possibly from a read error. V gene TRBV20-1 combines with J gene TRBJ2-7; the match to TRBD2 covers 13 bases. The germline CDR1 and CDR2 sequences are DFQATT and SNEGSKA (reference sequence). The CDR3 spans 15 residues. This CDR3 is CSASDQGTSGTPRAF. Here the CDR3 DNA reads TGCAGTGCTAGTGACCAAGGGACTAGCGGGACCCCGCGGGCCTTC.

This clonotype was detected many times. This chain uses TRBV6-1 with TRBJ1-3; no clear D. The germline V gene has CDR1 MNHNS and CDR2 SASEGT. This CDR3 is 14 amino acids long. Trimming pared 6 bases from V and 2 bases from J, leaving 11 bases between. The CDR3 reads CASSLRVAGNTIYF. In nucleotides, the CDR3 is TGTGCCAGCAGCTTAAGGGTCGCTGGAAACACCATATATTTT.

This clonotype was seen once. This chain uses TRBV29-1 with TRBJ2-1; weak D call: TRBD2 (5 bases). The CDR3 sequence is 14 residues long. Trimming took off 7 bases at V and 4 bases at J, with 17 bases between the two ends. Germline lookup yields CDR1 SQVTM and CDR2 ANQGSEA. The CDR3 nucleotides are TGCAGCGCGGGGAGAGTTTCCCTGTACAATGAGCAGTTCTTC. Translation gives CSAGRVSLYNEQFF.